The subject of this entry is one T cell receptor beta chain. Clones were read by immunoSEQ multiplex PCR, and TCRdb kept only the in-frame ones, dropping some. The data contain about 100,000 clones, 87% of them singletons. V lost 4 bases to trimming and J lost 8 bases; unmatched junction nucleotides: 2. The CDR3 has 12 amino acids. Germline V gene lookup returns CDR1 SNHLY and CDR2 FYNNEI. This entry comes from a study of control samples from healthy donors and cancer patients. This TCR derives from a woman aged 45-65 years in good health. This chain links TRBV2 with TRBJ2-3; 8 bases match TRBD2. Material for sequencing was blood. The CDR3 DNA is TGTGCCAGCAGTGGAAGCGGGGGTACGCAGTATTTT. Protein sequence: CASSGSGGTQYF.